These 29 T cell receptor beta chains were sequenced from one sample in a study of T cell responses to AZD1222 COVID-19 vaccine. The table came from immunoSEQ multiplex PCR; TCRdb's copy has only in-frame clones and leaves some out. This sample has about 220,000 clones, with approximately 94% found just once. The sequencing here drew on peripheral blood, taken on day 0 of MenACWY control vaccination. Every receptor here comes from an adult in good health.

The rearrangement joins TRBV6-2 or TRBV6-3 to TRBJ1-1; D uncertain. The germline V gene encodes CDR1 MNHEY and CDR2 SVGEGT. The CDR3 spans 12 residues. Trimming pared 6 bases from V and 0 bases from J, leaving 5 bases between. In DNA form, the CDR3 reads TGTGCCAGCAGCCCCATGAACACTGAAGCTTTCTTT. Its protein product is CASSPMNTEAFF.

In DNA, the CDR3 is TGTGCCAGCAGCCCCCCCGGCGGGAAGGTAAACTATGGCTACACCTTC. This sequence encodes CASSPPGGKVNYGYTF. This chain uses TRBV13 with TRBJ1-2, with D unresolved. This CDR3 is built from 16 residues. Per the germline V gene, CDR1 is PRHDT and CDR2 is FYEKMQ (reference sequence). V shed 5 bases and J shed 2 bases, with 18 bases lying between them.

In DNA form, the CDR3 reads TGCAGTGCTGATCTCACAGATACGCAGTATTTT. Protein product: CSADLTDTQYF. The V gene is TRBV20-1, the J gene TRBJ2-3; no definite D call. Looked up from germline, CDR1 is DFQATT and CDR2 is SNEGSKA (reference sequence). CDR3 length: 11 residues. V shed 5 bases and J shed 2 bases, with 5 bases lying between them.

This chain uses TRBV7-3 with TRBJ2-5; possibly TRBD2 for D (5 bases). Looked up from germline, CDR1 is SGHTA and CDR2 is FQGTGA. V lost 5 bases to trimming and J lost 3 bases, with 10 bases between them. This CDR3 contains 13 residues. The CDR3 bases are TGTGCCAGCAGCGTCACCGGGGAAGAGACCCAGTACTTC. Its translation: CASSVTGEETQYF.

The V gene is TRBV5-6, the J gene TRBJ1-5; D call uncertain. The germline gives CDR1 SGHDT, CDR2 YYEEEE. CDR3 length: 12 residues. Trimming stripped 0 bases from V and 5 bases from J, with 3 bases between. The DNA of the CDR3 is TGTGCCAGCAGCTTGGTCGATCAGCCCCAGCATTTT. Translating it yields CASSLVDQPQHF.

The gene calls are TRBV29-1 and TRBJ1-2; D possibly corresponds to TRBD1 (6 bases). Trimming took off 3 bases at V and 6 bases at J, with 11 bases between the two ends. From germline, CDR1 is SQVTM and CDR2 ANQGSEA. The CDR3 length is 12 residues. The CDR3 loop reads CSVDVRGNGYTF. For the CDR3, the DNA is TGCAGCGTTGACGTCAGGGGCAATGGCTACACCTTC.

This clone came up once. V gene TRBV6-5 combines with J gene TRBJ2-3, with D unclear. The CDR3 consists of 15 residues. V was cut by 6 bases and J by 0 bases, with 13 bases left in between. In germline, CDR1 is MNHEY, CDR2 SVGAGI. The CDR3 spells CASSPSRGSTDTQYF. For the CDR3, the DNA is TGTGCCAGCAGCCCCTCCCGAGGTAGCACAGATACGCAGTATTTT.

V usage is TRBV29-1 and J usage is TRBJ1-1; no definite D call. V was shortened by 3 bases and J by 7 bases, with 9 bases between the two germline ends. The CDR3 is 11 amino acids. Germline-derived CDR1 and CDR2 are SQVTM and ANQGSEA. This chain's CDR3 is CSVEGVGEAFF. The CDR3 DNA follows: TGCAGCGTTGAGGGCGTGGGTGAAGCTTTCTTT.

This rearrangement joins TRBV19 to TRBJ2-7; no definite D call. This CDR3 spans 11 amino acids. Per germline, CDR1 LNHDA and CDR2 SQIVND (reference sequence). V was cut by 9 bases and J by 2 bases, with 8 bases left in between. The CDR3 sequence: CARYFPYEQYF. In DNA, the CDR3 is TGTGCCAGGTATTTCCCCTACGAGCAGTACTTC.

The chain carries TRBV2 and TRBJ1-5; the D is unclear. Trimming took off 1 base at V and 4 bases at J, with 11 bases between the two ends. This CDR3 has 15 residues. Germline V gives CDR1 SNHLY, CDR2 FYNNEI. The CDR3, as DNA: TGTGCCAGCAGTGAAGTAATACAGTCTAATCAGCCCCAGCATTTT. It encodes CASSEVIQSNQPQHF.

J is TRBJ2-7 and V is TRBV19; 8 nucleotides line up with TRBD1. The J segment lost 4 bases and the V segment lost 5 bases, leaving 10 bases of the junction unmatched. Germline CDR1 reads LNHDA; CDR2 reads SQIVND (reference sequence). This CDR3 is 15 amino acids long. The CDR3 DNA follows: TGTGCCAGTAGTGCAGACAGGGGCGAAATTTACGAGCAGTACTTC. Translation gives CASSADRGEIYEQYF.

The V and J genes are TRBV4-2 and TRBJ2-3, with 11 nucleotides matching TRBD2. Germline CDR1 is LGHNA and CDR2 is YNFKEQ. With 4 bases clipped from V and 3 bases from J, the junction kept 9 bases outside the gene matches. This CDR3 has 17 amino acids. The CDR3 nucleotides are TGTGCCAGCAGCCGCGGCGATAGCGGGGGGGCAACAGATACGCAGTATTTT. Translating it yields CASSRGDSGGATDTQYF.

This clone was observed a few times. The chain couples TRBV7-2 to TRBJ1-6; TRBD1 agrees at 7 bases. V lost 5 bases to trimming and J lost 6 bases; unmatched junction nucleotides: 7. This CDR3 comprises 15 residues. The germline CDR1 and CDR2 sequences are SGHTA and FQGNSA. CDR3 in amino acids: CASSNLQGLNSPLHF. DNA of the CDR3: TGTGCCAGCAGCAACCTACAGGGGCTTAATTCACCCCTCCACTTT.

The chain carries TRBV6-5 and TRBJ1-2, with D uncertain. Per germline, CDR1 MNHEY and CDR2 SVGAGI. The CDR3 has 13 amino acids. Trimming removed 8 bases from V and 4 bases from J, with 14 bases in between. The CDR3 region is CASLVSAAYGYTF. CDR3 nucleotides: TGTGCCAGCTTAGTGTCGGCGGCCTATGGCTACACCTTC.

This clone was seen a few times. The chain links TRBV5-4 to TRBJ1-1; D ambiguous. CDR1 and CDR2 (germline): SGHNT, YYREEE (reference sequence). The CDR3 has 15 amino acids. Trimming took off 5 bases at V and 4 bases at J, with 18 bases between the two ends. The CDR3 region has the DNA TGTGCCAGCAGTGTAATTACGGGTGAAGTCACTGAAGCTTTCTTT. It translates to CASSVITGEVTEAFF.

V is TRBV7-2 and J is TRBJ2-3, with 9 bases fitting TRBD1. This CDR3 has 16 residues. CDR1 is SGHTA, CDR2 FQGNSA, per germline. The V segment lost 4 bases and the J segment 6 bases; nucleotides outside the gene matches: 11. The CDR3: CASSSLYHDRGDTQYF. In DNA form, the CDR3 reads TGTGCCAGCAGCTCCCTATACCACGACAGGGGGGATACGCAGTATTTT.

This clone was counted between two and nine times. CDR3 sequence reads: CSASIKILNSPLHF. CDR3 DNA sequence: TGCAGTGCTAGTATTAAGATATTGAATTCACCCCTCCACTTT. The J gene is TRBJ1-6, the V gene TRBV20-1; no clear D gene. CDR3 length: 14 amino acids. CDR1 DFQATT and CDR2 SNEGSKA come from the germline V gene (reference sequence). The V end lost 3 bases, the J end lost 7 bases, and 13 bases lay between the germline ends.

V gene TRBV7-6 combines with J gene TRBJ1-5; D may be TRBD1 (5 bases). Trimming removed 5 bases at V and 2 bases at J, with 10 bases between. The germline V gene has CDR1 SGHVS and CDR2 FNYEAQ. The CDR3 contains 14 residues. The DNA for the CDR3 is TGTGCCAGCAGCCTCGGGGGTGGCAATCAGCCCCAGCATTTT. It encodes CASSLGGGNQPQHF.

This chain connects TRBV7-9 to TRBJ2-1; the D gene is possibly TRBD2 (5 bases). Germline V CDR1 and CDR2: SEHNR, FQNEAQ (reference sequence). The CDR3 has 14 residues. Between the trimmed V and J ends, which lost 0 bases and 5 bases, there was a span of 8 bases. Written as DNA, the CDR3 is TGTGCCAGCAGCTTAGCCTCCGGGGACAATGAGCAGTTCTTC. Translating it yields CASSLASGDNEQFF. Using reference TRBV7-9 and TRBJ2-1 for the parts outside the CDR3, the full variable domain is DTGVSQNPRHKITKRGQNVTFRCDPISEHNRLYWYRQTLGQGPEFLTYFQNEAQLEKSRLLSDRFSAERPKGSFSTLEIQRTEQGDSAMYLCASSLASGDNEQFFGPGTRLTVL.

The rearrangement joins TRBV4-1 to TRBJ1-2; D is undetermined. The germline V gene encodes CDR1 MGHRA and CDR2 YSYEKL. The V end lost 2 bases, the J end lost 3 bases, and 13 bases lay between the germline ends. The CDR3 covers 15 residues. CDR3 sequence (DNA): TGCGCCAGCAGCCAACCACAACGGCAAGACTATGGCTACACCTTC. Encoded protein: CASSQPQRQDYGYTF.

This clone has only a few counts. The rearrangement uses TRBV18 and TRBJ1-2, with D unresolved. Between the trimmed V and J ends, which lost 0 bases and 8 bases, there was a span of 16 bases. The CDR3 is made up of 15 amino acids. Germline assignment: CDR1 KGHSH and CDR2 LQKENI. In DNA form, the CDR3 reads TGTGCCAGCTCACCACCGTCGGTGCAGACGGGCGGCTACACCTTC. Encoded protein: CASSPPSVQTGGYTF.

The gene calls are TRBV10-2 and TRBJ1-5, with a possible D match to TRBD1 (5 bases). This CDR3 is built from 17 residues. Germline V gives CDR1 WSHSY, CDR2 SAAADI. The CDR3 DNA reads as TGCCCCACCCGTCCCCTCTCATCCAGGGATAGCAATCAGCCCCAGCATTTT. This gives the protein CPTRPLSSRDSNQPQHF.

The rearrangement links TRBV12-3 or TRBV12-4 to TRBJ2-3; possible D gene TRBD2, 6 bases. Trimming cost V 9 bases and J 3 bases, with 10 bases left between them. This CDR3 is 12 amino acids long. The DNA of the CDR3 is TGTGCCAGTCACCGGGGGACAGATACGCAGTATTTT. Translating gives CASHRGTDTQYF.

The rearrangement joins TRBV5-5 to TRBJ2-1; D call uncertain. Between the trimmed V and J ends, which lost 4 bases and 5 bases, there was a span of 10 bases. The germline V gene encodes CDR1 SGHKS and CDR2 YYEKEE (reference sequence). This CDR3 comprises 13 residues. Written as DNA, the CDR3 is TGTGCCAGCAGCAAGGTTCCGGACAATGAGCAGTTCTTC. It encodes CASSKVPDNEQFF.

The rearrangement joins TRBV3-1 (or the pseudogene TRBV3-2) to TRBJ1-2; 10 bases are shared with TRBD1. This CDR3 is built from 15 residues. The germline V gene encodes CDR1 LGHDT and CDR2 YNNKEL (reference sequence). J was trimmed by 7 bases and V by 1 base; bases with no gene match: 6. The CDR3 protein is CASSQGRQGAGGYTF. Written as DNA, the CDR3 is TGTGCCAGCAGCCAAGGGAGACAGGGGGCGGGTGGCTACACCTTC.

The rearrangement uses TRBV6-5 and TRBJ2-6, with D possibly TRBD2 on 6 matching bases. The V and J ends lost 8 bases and 0 bases respectively, with 11 bases between them. The CDR3 is 15 amino acids. Germline CDR1 is MNHEY and CDR2 is SVGAGI. The DNA of the CDR3 is TGTGCCAGCGGGGGACTGCACTCTGGGGCCAACGTCCTGACTTTC. Protein product: CASGGLHSGANVLTF.

The J gene is TRBJ1-1, the V gene TRBV27; D is undetermined. V was pared by 3 bases and J by 8 bases, with 13 bases between. Germline CDR1 is MNHEY and CDR2 is SMNVEV (reference sequence). The CDR3 runs to 13 residues. The DNA for the CDR3 is TGTGCCAGCAGTTTTAGGCTGGGAGCCGAAGCTTTCTTT. Amino acids: CASSFRLGAEAFF.

The chain combines TRBV4-3 with TRBJ1-1; 7 positions agree with TRBD1. The CDR3 covers 15 residues. In germline, CDR1 is LGHNA, CDR2 YSLEER. With V trimmed by 0 bases and J by 5 bases, 6 bases remained unmatched. The CDR3 loop reads CASSQEGGGRTEAFF. In DNA, the CDR3 is TGCGCCAGCAGCCAAGAAGGGGGCGGGCGTACTGAAGCTTTCTTT.

V usage is TRBV7-2 and J usage is TRBJ2-1; 7 positions agree with TRBD2. The CDR3 extends over 16 amino acids. From germline, CDR1 is SGHTA and CDR2 FQGNSA. Trimming cost V 7 bases and J 1 base; bases outside gene matches: 10. The CDR3 DNA sequence: TGTGCCAGCATCGACCGACGGGGAGGGTCCTACAATGAGCAGTTCTTC. Its protein product is CASIDRRGGSYNEQFF.